Following are 3 T cell receptor beta chains from one sample sequenced in a study of blood T cell repertoires in COVID-19. Profiled with immunoSEQ multiplex PCR; TCRdb holds only in-frame clones, not every one. The sample includes about 130,000 clones, approximately 90% seen only once; the top ten take roughly 4.3%. What was sequenced was PBMCs or T cells enriched from blood (not recorded which). These receptors were collected from a man aged 50 to 60 who had recovered from COVID-19.

This chain uses TRBV28 with TRBJ1-5; possibly TRBD1 for D (5 bases). The germline gives CDR1 MDHEN, CDR2 SYDVKM. The CDR3 is 18 amino acids. V was shortened by 6 bases and J by 5 bases, with 26 bases between the two germline ends. The CDR3 coding sequence is TGTGCCAGCAGCCGTTTTTCCCTACGTACAGGCGGACATCAGCCCCAGCATTTT. It encodes CASSRFSLRTGGHQPQHF.

This chain links TRBV7-2 with TRBJ1-5; 9 bases agree with TRBD1. V shed 2 bases and J 6 bases; nucleotides not matched to a gene: 11. The CDR3 loop spans 17 amino acids. Germline assignment: CDR1 SGHTA and CDR2 FQGNSA. In nucleotides, the CDR3 is TGTGCCAGCAGCTTATTACAGGGGGCGCTGAATTCTCAGCCCCAGCATTTT. Translation gives CASSLLQGALNSQPQHF.

The chain employs TRBV14 and TRBJ1-1, with D unclear. The V gene's germline CDR1 is SGHDN and CDR2 FVKESK. This CDR3 comprises 13 residues. V lost 5 bases to trimming and J lost 3 bases, with 10 bases between them. The CDR3 coding sequence is TGTGCCAGCAGCGCACAGATGGACACTGAAGCTTTCTTT. This translates into CASSAQMDTEAFF. Variable domain in full (rest from reference TRBV14 and TRBJ1-1): EAGVTQFPSHSVIEKGQTVTLRCDPISGHDNLYWYRRVMGKEIKFLLHFVKESKQDESGMPNNRFLAERTGGTYSTLKVQPAELEDSGVYFCASSAQMDTEAFFGQGTRLTVV.